This T cell receptor (beta chain) originates from a study of blood T cell repertoires in COVID-19 (dated by TCRdb to 2018 to 2021). With regard to the full study: Samples from collaborators originated in the United States, Italy and Spain and spanned both the acute and convalescent phases of COVID-19. The material from the prospective study consisted of cDNA or gDNA derived from T cells, B-cell-depleted T cells, or PBMCs. The dataset comprised deeply sampled blood TCRbeta repertoires from subjects exposed to, actively infected with, or recovered from COVID-19. The repertoires were made available in a free public database intended to serve as a resource for research on the immune response to SARS-CoV-2. The samples were drawn from the first 160 participants of the ongoing ImmuneRACE study and from more than 1,000 subjects provided by 6 global collaborators. Sample metadata almost always included a de-identified subject ID, COVID-19 status, age in years and sex. Where available, HLA class I and class II types were obtained from metadata supplied by the sample provider rather than from assay-based typing.

TCRbeta CDR3 regions were amplified from genomic DNA by means of the immunoSEQ Assay, a bias-controlled multiplex PCR. In the source study's methods: Within the assay, amplification of reference gene primers was used to estimate how many nucleated cells each sample contained. To quantify the absolute abundance of each unique TCRbeta CDR3 rearrangement, sequence reads were collapsed and filtered. For each sample, productive Simpson clonality was calculated by taking the square root of Simpson's diversity index across productive rearrangements. TCRdb limited this immuneACCESS table to in-frame rearrangements with V and J called. A share of clones is missing; checked studies link under half to unresolved V genes, and the rest is unexplained. V and J calls and clone size are given by that table; D and trimming were obtained from the DNA. The sample table records fewer than 300,000 clones; roughly nine tenths of these occur just once. Of the sample, 2% to 2.5% falls within the top ten clones.

Results and caveats for the whole study, not just this receptor: The amount of clinical and demographic metadata varied by source and participant and was provided uncurated.

As regards this clone: No cognate antigen has been identified for it. No much larger clone exists at a distance of one base, and base qualities are not known.

In Seattle, one collaborating source enrolled patients while the infection was active and tracked those patients longitudinally over the course of disease. Whole blood was collected in K2EDTA tubes by collaborating institutions according to the institutions' own protocols. For TCRbeta analysis, collaborator samples were shipped as frozen whole blood, as isolated PBMCs, or as DNA extracted from either sample type. From a lookup of the germline V gene, CDR1 and CDR2 are KGHSH and LQKENI. Here V drops 5 bases and J drops 4 bases, and the junction holds 6 bases not matched to any gene. Measured from the cysteine to the phenylalanine, the CDR3 is 15 residues long. Only the CDR3 portion is preserved as DNA: 45 bases, with reading frame beginning at the first base.

Sequenced material: peripheral blood. The receptor comes from a woman aged 30 to 39 with COVID-19, enrolled during active disease. Recombination joined TRBV18 with TRBJ2-5, with 11 bases matching TRBD1. The base sequence is TGTGCCAGCTCAGACGGACAGGGGGCTTCAGAGACCCAGTACTTC. It is translated as CASSDGQGASETQYF. The reference TRBV18 and TRBJ2-5 proteins fill in what lies around the CDR3, so the full variable domain reads NAGVMQNPRHLVRRRGQEARLRCSPMKGHSHVYWYRQLPEEGLKFMVYLQKENIIDESGMPKERFSAEFPKEGPSILRIQQVVRGDSAAYFCASSDGQGASETQYFGPGTRLLVL.